Listed here is a single T cell receptor (beta chain). As yet, its antigen is unknown. V trimming: 6 bases; J trimming: 6 bases; junction bases outside the gene matches: 15. This CDR3 comprises 17 residues. Looked up from germline, CDR1 is SNHLY and CDR2 is FYNNEI. This sample was taken from a study of graft-versus-host responses after intestinal transplantation. Broader study findings: GvH clone levels peaked in circulation, and this peak was associated with early post-transplant HvG declines. In recipient marrow, GvH clones were found, and some appeared first in ileum or blood.

The table came from immunoSEQ multiplex PCR; TCRdb's copy has only in-frame clones and leaves some out. This table holds about 47,000 clones, 85% to 95% found once. The gene calls are TRBV2 and TRBJ2-2; TRBD1 matches 8 bases. This TCR came from a human donor who was the organ donor for an intestinal transplant. The source material was unstimulated CD8+ T cells sorted from spleen or lymph node cells, sampled before transplant. In DNA, the CDR3 is TGTGCCAGCAGCCCGGGACAGGCCAACATAGTCCCCGGGGAGCTGTTTTTT. This codes for CASSPGQANIVPGELFF.